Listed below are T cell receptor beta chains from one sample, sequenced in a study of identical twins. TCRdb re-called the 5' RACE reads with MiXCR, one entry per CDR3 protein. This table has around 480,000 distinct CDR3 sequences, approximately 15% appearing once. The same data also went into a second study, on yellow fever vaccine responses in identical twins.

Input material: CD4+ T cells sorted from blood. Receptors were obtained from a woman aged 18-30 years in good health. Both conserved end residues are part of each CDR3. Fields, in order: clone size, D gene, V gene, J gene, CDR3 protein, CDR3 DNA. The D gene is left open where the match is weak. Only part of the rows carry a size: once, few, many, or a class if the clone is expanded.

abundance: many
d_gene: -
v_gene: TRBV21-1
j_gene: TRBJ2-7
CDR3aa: CASYEREGPGEQYF
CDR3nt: TGTGCCAGCTATGAGAGGGAGGGGCCGGGCGAGCAGTACTTC

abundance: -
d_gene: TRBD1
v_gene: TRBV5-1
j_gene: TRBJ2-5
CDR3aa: CASSLGVGGRETQYF
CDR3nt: TGCGCCAGCAGCTTGGGTGTAGGGGGCAGGGAGACCCAGTACTTC

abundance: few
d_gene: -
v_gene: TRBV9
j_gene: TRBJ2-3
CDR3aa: CASSVLDRTDTQYF
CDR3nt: TGTGCCAGCAGCGTATTAGACCGCACAGATACGCAGTATTTT

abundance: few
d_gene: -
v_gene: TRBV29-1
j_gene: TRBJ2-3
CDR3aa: CSVALGVPDTQYF
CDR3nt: TGCAGCGTCGCTCTTGGGGTCCCAGATACGCAGTATTTT

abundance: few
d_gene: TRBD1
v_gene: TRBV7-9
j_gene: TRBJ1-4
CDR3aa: CASSSLGGIEKLFF
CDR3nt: TGTGCCAGCAGCTCCTTAGGGGGCATTGAAAAACTGTTTTTT

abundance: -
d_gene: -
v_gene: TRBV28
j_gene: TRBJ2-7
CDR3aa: CASSAPDSRDLYEQYF
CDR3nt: TGTGCCAGCAGTGCCCCTGACAGCAGGGATTTGTACGAGCAGTACTTC

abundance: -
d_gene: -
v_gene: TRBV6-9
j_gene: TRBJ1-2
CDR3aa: CATQQVQGYTF
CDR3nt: TGTGCCACCCAACAGGTTCAGGGCTACACCTTC

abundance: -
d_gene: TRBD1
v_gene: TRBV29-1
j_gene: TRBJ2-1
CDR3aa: CSVIQGANEQFF
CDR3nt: TGCAGCGTTATTCAGGGGGCCAATGAGCAGTTCTTC

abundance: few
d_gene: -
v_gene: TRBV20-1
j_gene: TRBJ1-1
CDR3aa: CSARDLGGGGAFF
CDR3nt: TGCAGTGCTAGAGATCTGGGGGGCGGTGGTGCTTTCTTT

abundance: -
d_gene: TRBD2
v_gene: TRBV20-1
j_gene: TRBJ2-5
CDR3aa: CSAPTSGAIQETQYF
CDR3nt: TGCAGTGCTCCCACTAGCGGGGCGATTCAAGAGACCCAGTACTTC

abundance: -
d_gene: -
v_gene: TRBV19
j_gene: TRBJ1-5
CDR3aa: CASSITGSSNQPQHF
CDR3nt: TGTGCCAGTAGTATCACAGGAAGTAGCAATCAGCCCCAGCATTTT

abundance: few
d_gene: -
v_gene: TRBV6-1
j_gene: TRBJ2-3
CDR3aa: CASSEGMHTQYF
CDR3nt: TGTGCCAGCAGTGAAGGTATGCATACGCAGTATTTT

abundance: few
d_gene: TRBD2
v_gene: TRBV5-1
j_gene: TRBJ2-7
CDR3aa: CASSLGSAGGQYEQYF
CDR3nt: TGCGCCAGCAGCTTGGGGTCCGCGGGGGGCCAATACGAGCAGTACTTC

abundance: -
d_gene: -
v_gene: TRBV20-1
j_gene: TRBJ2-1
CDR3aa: CSARGRAVSSYNEQFF
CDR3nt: TGCAGTGCGCGGGGGCGCGCAGTTAGCTCCTACAATGAGCAGTTCTTC

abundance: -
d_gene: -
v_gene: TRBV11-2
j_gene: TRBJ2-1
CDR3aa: CASSLADYSGNEQFF
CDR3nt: TGTGCCAGCAGCCTAGCCGACTACAGTGGAAATGAGCAGTTCTTC

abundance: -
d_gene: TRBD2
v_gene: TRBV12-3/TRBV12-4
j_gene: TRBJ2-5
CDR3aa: CASRSSLGLAGGVQETQYF
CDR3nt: TGTGCCAGCAGATCTTCGCTAGGACTAGCGGGGGGGGTCCAAGAGACCCAGTACTTC

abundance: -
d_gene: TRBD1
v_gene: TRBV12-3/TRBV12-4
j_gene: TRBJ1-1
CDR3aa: CASSYQGDTEAFF
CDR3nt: TGTGCCAGCAGTTATCAGGGGGACACTGAAGCTTTCTTT

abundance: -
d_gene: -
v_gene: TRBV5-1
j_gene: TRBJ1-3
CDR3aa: CASSSGGVRNTIYF
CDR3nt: TGCGCCAGCAGCTCAGGAGGCGTACGAAACACCATATATTTT

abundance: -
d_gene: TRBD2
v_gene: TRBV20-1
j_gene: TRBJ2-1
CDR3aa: CSARDLLAGSSYNEQFF
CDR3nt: TGCAGTGCTAGAGATCTCCTAGCGGGAAGCTCCTACAATGAGCAGTTCTTC

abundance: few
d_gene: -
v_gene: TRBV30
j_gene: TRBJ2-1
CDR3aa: CAQLGAGNNEQFF
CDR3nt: TGTGCCCAACTTGGGGCAGGGAACAATGAGCAGTTCTTC

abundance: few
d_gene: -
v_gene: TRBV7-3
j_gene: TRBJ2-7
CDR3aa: CASSTPSAEQYF
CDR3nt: TGTGCCAGCAGTACTCCGTCGGCCGAGCAGTACTTC

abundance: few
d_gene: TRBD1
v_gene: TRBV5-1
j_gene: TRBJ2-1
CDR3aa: CASSLAQMLLGQGPNEQFF
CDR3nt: TGCGCCAGCAGCTTGGCCCAAATGCTCCTTGGACAGGGTCCCAATGAGCAGTTCTTC

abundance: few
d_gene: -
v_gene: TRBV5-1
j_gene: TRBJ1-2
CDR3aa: CASSLAPVLDSYGYTF
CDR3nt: TGCGCCAGCAGCTTGGCCCCGGTATTGGACAGCTATGGCTACACCTTC

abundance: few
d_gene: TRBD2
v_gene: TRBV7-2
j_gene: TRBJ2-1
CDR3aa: CASSLVREGRNEQFF
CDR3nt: TGTGCCAGCAGCTTAGTTCGGGAGGGCCGGAATGAGCAGTTCTTC

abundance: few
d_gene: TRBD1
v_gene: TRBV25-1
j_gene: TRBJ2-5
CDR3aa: CASRITGVETQYF
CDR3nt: TGTGCCAGCAGGATCACAGGGGTAGAGACCCAGTACTTC

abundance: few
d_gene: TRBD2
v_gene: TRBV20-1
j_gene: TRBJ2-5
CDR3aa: CSARTSGETQYF
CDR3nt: TGCAGTGCCCGGACTAGCGGAGAGACCCAGTACTTC

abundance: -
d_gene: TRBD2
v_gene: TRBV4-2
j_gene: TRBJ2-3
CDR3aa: CASSQGAAGGSDTQYF
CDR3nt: TGTGCCAGCAGCCAAGGAGCGGCGGGAGGTTCAGATACGCAGTATTTT

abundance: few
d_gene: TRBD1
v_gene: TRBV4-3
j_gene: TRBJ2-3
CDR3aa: CASSQQTGGSSTDTQYF
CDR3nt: TGCGCCAGCAGCCAGCAGACAGGGGGGTCAAGCACAGATACGCAGTATTTT

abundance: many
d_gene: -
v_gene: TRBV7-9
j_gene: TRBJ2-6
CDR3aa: CASSLVAGANVLTF
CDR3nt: TGTGCCAGCAGCTTAGTCGCTGGGGCCAACGTCCTGACTTTC

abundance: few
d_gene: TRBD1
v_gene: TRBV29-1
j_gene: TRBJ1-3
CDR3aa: CSVLTGTLFSGNTIYF
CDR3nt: TGCAGCGTGCTGACAGGGACACTTTTCTCTGGAAACACCATATATTTT

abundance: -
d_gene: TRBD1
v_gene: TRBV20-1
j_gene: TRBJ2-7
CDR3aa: CSASGWAGGTYEQYF
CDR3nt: TGCAGTGCTTCGGGCTGGGCAGGGGGTACCTACGAGCAGTACTTC

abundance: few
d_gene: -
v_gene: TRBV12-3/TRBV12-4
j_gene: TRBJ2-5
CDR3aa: CASATETQYF
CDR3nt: TGTGCCAGCGCAACAGAGACCCAGTACTTC

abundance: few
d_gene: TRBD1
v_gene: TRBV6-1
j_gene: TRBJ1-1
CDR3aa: CASSRGQGRGTEAFF
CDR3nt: TGTGCCAGCAGTAGGGGACAGGGGAGGGGAACTGAAGCTTTCTTT

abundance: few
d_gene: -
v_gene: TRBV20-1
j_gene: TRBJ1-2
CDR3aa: CSASLPRGGSYGYTF
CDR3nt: TGCAGTGCTAGTCTTCCCCGAGGAGGGTCCTATGGCTACACCTTC

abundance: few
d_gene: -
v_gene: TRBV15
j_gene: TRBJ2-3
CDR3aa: CATSRDQTGSGDTQYF
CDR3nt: TGTGCCACCAGCAGAGATCAAACCGGGAGTGGAGATACGCAGTATTTT

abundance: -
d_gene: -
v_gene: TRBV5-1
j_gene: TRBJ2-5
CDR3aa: CASSSGRQEFETQYF
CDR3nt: TGCGCCAGCAGCTCGGGAAGACAGGAGTTCGAGACCCAGTACTTC

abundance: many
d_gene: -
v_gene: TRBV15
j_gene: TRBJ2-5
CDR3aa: CATSRGTGRETQYF
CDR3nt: TGTGCCACCAGCAGAGGTACGGGGCGAGAGACCCAGTACTTC

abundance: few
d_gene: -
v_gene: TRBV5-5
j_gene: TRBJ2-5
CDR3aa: CASSIQGFQYF
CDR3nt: TGTGCCAGCAGCATCCAGGGTTTCCAGTACTTC

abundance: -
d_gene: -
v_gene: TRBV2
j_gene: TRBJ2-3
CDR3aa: CASSDSSRGASTDTQYF
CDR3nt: TGTGCCAGCAGTGATTCTTCGCGCGGGGCTAGCACAGATACGCAGTATTTT

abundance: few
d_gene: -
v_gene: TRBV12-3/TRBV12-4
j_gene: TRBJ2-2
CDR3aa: CASSNRAVNTGELFF
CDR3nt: TGTGCCAGCAGTAACCGGGCCGTGAACACCGGGGAGCTGTTTTTT

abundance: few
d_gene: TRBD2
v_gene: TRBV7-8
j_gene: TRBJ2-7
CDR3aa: CASSSRTSGYYEQYF
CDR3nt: TGTGCCAGCAGCTCCCGGACTAGCGGTTACTACGAGCAGTACTTC

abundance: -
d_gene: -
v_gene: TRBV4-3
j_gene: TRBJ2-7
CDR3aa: CASSQDGPSLYEQYF
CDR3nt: TGCGCCAGCAGCCAAGACGGACCCAGCCTTTACGAGCAGTACTTC

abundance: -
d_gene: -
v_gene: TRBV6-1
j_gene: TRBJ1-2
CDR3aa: CASSPRPGHYGYTF
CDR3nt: TGTGCCAGCAGTCCGCGACCTGGCCACTATGGCTACACCTTC

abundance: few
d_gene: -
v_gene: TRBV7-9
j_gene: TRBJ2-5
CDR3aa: CASSSPGTQETQYF
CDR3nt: TGTGCCAGCAGTTCTCCTGGGACTCAAGAGACCCAGTACTTC

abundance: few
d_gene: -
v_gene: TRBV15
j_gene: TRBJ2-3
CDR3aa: CATSREAGSADTQYF
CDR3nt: TGTGCCACCAGCAGAGAAGCGGGTTCGGCAGATACGCAGTATTTT

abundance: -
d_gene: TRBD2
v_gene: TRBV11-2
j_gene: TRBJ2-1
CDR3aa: CASSLDLTSGHEQFF
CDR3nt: TGTGCCAGCAGCTTAGATCTAACTAGCGGGCATGAGCAGTTCTTC